One TCR beta chain is described in this entry. Its antigen is unidentified. This sample is part of a study of cytotoxic CD8 clonotypes in ibrutinib-treated CLL. Whole-study results and caveats: Clonality rose at ibrutinib response, held steady in sustained remission, and fell toward baseline at progression.

This CDR3 comprises 13 residues. Germline V gene data show CDR1 as LGHNA and CDR2 as YSLEER. V was clipped by 3 bases and J by 6 bases; unmatched bases: 5. PBMCs that had been cryopreserved were the source of approximately 1.8 micrograms of genomic DNA for TCR beta libraries. Libraries were prepared by immunoSEQ multiplex PCR; TCRdb keeps only in-frame clonotypes and omits some of them. Altogether around 310,000 clones are present, 80% being singletons, with the ten largest covering 6.7%. The receptor comes from a human donor with chronic lymphocytic leukemia. The rearrangement links TRBV4-3 to TRBJ2-7; TRBD2 agrees at 7 bases. The source material was PBMCs, sampled before ibrutinib treatment. In DNA, the CDR3 is TGCGCCAGCAGCCAGGGAGGGCCAGTCGAGCAGTACTTC. Protein product: CASSQGGPVEQYF.